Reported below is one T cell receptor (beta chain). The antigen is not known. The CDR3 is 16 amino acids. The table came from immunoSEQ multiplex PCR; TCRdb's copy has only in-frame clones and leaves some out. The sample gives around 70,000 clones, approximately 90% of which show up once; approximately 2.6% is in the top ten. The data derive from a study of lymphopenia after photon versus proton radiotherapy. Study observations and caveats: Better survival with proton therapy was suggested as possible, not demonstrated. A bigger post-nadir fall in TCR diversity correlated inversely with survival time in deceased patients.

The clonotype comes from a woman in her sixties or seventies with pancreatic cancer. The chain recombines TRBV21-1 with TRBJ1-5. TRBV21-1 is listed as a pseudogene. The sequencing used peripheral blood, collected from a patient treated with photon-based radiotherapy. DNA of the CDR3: TGTGCCAGCAGCAAGATTGCGCGAGGGCCGTCTCAGCCCCAGCATTTT. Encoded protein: CASSKIARGPSQPQHF.